Below are 11 T cell receptor beta chains sequenced from a single sample in a study of blood T cell repertoires in COVID-19. Profiled with immunoSEQ multiplex PCR; TCRdb holds only in-frame clones, not every one. The sample consists of more than 95,000 clones, about 79% of them appearing once. The sample comprised peripheral blood. These receptors originate from a woman aged 80 or over with active or convalescent COVID-19.

This clone was counted a single time. CDR3 DNA sequence: TGTGCCAGCAGTAAACCTCGGACAGATCGGACCGGGGAGCTGTTTTTT. Translating it yields CASSKPRTDRTGELFF. The chain links TRBV6-2 or TRBV6-3 to TRBJ2-2, with D possibly being TRBD1 (6 bases). This CDR3 is 16 amino acids long. Looked up from germline, CDR1 is MNHEY and CDR2 is SVGEGT. V was trimmed by 5 bases and J by 5 bases, leaving 18 bases between them.

V gene TRBV5-1 combines with J gene TRBJ1-2, with 9 bases that match TRBD1. The germline V gene has CDR1 SGHRS and CDR2 YFSETQ. The CDR3 consists of 18 residues. V lost 5 bases to trimming and J lost 0 bases; unmatched junction nucleotides: 14. CDR3 bases: TGCGCCAGCAGGGCTCTCGGGACAGGGTTACTAGCTAACTATGGCTACACCTTC. Translation gives CASRALGTGLLANYGYTF.

V gene TRBV27 combines with J gene TRBJ1-6; 12 bases are a match to TRBD1. After removal of 2 bases from V and 9 bases from J, the junction contained 8 bases not matched to a gene. The germline gives CDR1 MNHEY, CDR2 SMNVEV (reference sequence). The CDR3 loop spans 17 amino acids. CDR3 nucleotide sequence: TGTGCCAGCAGTTTACGACCGGGACAGGGGGCAGGTTCACCCCTCCACTTT. The encoded protein is CASSLRPGQGAGSPLHF.

The chain has TRBV12-3 or TRBV12-4 and TRBJ1-5; D uncertain. The ends were cut back, 5 bases at V and 1 base at J, with 6 bases in the middle. The CDR3 runs 13 residues. The CDR3 is CASSPRSNQPQHF. The CDR3 nucleotides are TGTGCCAGCAGTCCGAGGAGCAATCAGCCCCAGCATTTT.

The rearrangement uses TRBV7-2 and TRBJ1-6; D is undetermined. Deletions cut 5 bases from V and 3 bases from J, with 17 bases between. The CDR3 extends over 17 amino acids. Germline V gene lookup returns CDR1 SGHTA and CDR2 FQGNSA. CDR3 in DNA: TGTGCCAGCAGCCCCAGCGGAGTTAGCCTCTATAATTCACCCCTCCACTTT. This encodes CASSPSGVSLYNSPLHF.

V and J are TRBV7-9 and TRBJ1-2; 7 nucleotides match TRBD1. This CDR3 is 15 amino acids long. Germline trimming cut 5 bases from V and 5 bases from J; bases unmatched to any gene: 11. Germline V gene data show CDR1 as SEHNR and CDR2 as FQNEAQ (reference sequence). CDR3 loop: CASSQQTGIGYGYTF. CDR3 nucleotide sequence: TGTGCCAGCAGCCAACAGACAGGGATAGGGTATGGCTACACCTTC.

This clone was detected only once. The chain couples TRBV29-1 to TRBJ1-4; 7 bases align to TRBD1. This CDR3 has 14 residues. Unmatched junction bases numbered 9, after V lost 6 bases and J lost 5 bases. Germline values: CDR1 SQVTM, CDR2 ANQGSEA. In DNA form, the CDR3 reads TGCAGCGTGGCAGGGGGAAGCGGAAATGAAAAACTGTTTTTT. Amino acids: CSVAGGSGNEKLFF.

The chain is built from TRBV24-1 and TRBJ2-3; the D gene is possibly TRBD2 (5 bases). This CDR3 is 14 amino acids long. The germline gives CDR1 KGHDR, CDR2 SFDVKD. V was clipped by 9 bases and J by 3 bases, with 15 bases between them. The CDR3 region is CATGGRTGTDTQYF. The CDR3 coding sequence is TGTGCCACCGGCGGCCGGACTGGTACAGATACGCAGTATTTT.

J is TRBJ1-2 and V is TRBV27, with D perhaps TRBD1 (6 bases). Germline CDR1 MNHEY, CDR2 SMNVEV (reference sequence). There are 13 residues in the CDR3. V shed 5 bases and J shed 4 bases, with 11 bases lying between them. The CDR3 protein is CASSGGAGYGYTF. The CDR3 nucleotides read TGTGCCAGCAGTGGGGGCGCGGGCTATGGCTACACCTTC.

The chain combines TRBV16 with TRBJ1-5; tentative D call: TRBD1 (5 bases). This CDR3 comprises 15 residues. Looked up from germline, CDR1 is KGHSY and CDR2 is FQNENV. V lost 3 bases and J lost 1, with 10 bases in between. As DNA, the CDR3 is TGTGCCAGCAGCCACGGGAGGGGAAGCAATCAGCCCCAGCATTTT. Protein: CASSHGRGSNQPQHF. The full variable domain, its missing parts supplied by reference TRBV16 and TRBJ1-5, is GEEVAQTPKHLVRGEGQKAKLYCAPIKGHSYVFWYQQVLKNEFKFLISFQNENVFDETGMPKERFSAKCLPNSPCSLEIQATKLEDSAVYFCASSHGRGSNQPQHFGDGTRLSIL.

This clone was seen more than once but under ten times. The chain carries TRBV7-9 and TRBJ2-3, with D possibly matching TRBD2 (5 bases). The CDR3 covers 14 residues. Germline-derived CDR1 and CDR2 are SEHNR and FQNEAQ (reference sequence). V shed 4 bases and J shed 8 bases, with 16 bases lying between them. CDR3 in DNA: TGTGCCAGCAGCTCCCAAACTAGGGAAGGTACGCAGTATTTT. Its protein product is CASSSQTREGTQYF.